The 18 T cell receptor beta chains reported below all come from one sample, sequenced in a study of cytomegalovirus exposure and HLA in healthy donors. Vbeta (60) and Jbeta (13) primers were used in the PCR. This table comes from immunoSEQ multiplex PCR, and its TCRdb copy is limited to in-frame clones, with some not included. The sample carries 150,000 to 200,000 clones, about 80% recorded once. Sequencing was carried out using PBMCs. These receptors all come from a man between 18 and 35 years old in good health and CMV-seropositive.

The chain carries TRBV18 and TRBJ2-5; D call uncertain. Germline CDR1 and CDR2: KGHSH and LQKENI. V lost 5 bases to trimming and J lost 4 bases, with 8 bases between them. This CDR3 has 12 amino acids. The CDR3 sequence is CASSTTGETQYF. In DNA form, the CDR3 reads TGTGCCAGCTCAACCACTGGAGAGACCCAGTACTTC. The full variable domain, completed using reference TRBV18 and TRBJ2-5, is NAGVMQNPRHLVRRRGQEARLRCSPMKGHSHVYWYRQLPEEGLKFMVYLQKENIIDESGMPKERFSAEFPKEGPSILRIQQVVRGDSAAYFCASSTTGETQYFGPGTRLLVL.

The CDR3 loop is CASSLRDSLYEQYF. The CDR3 nucleotides are TGCGCCAGCAGCTTGAGGGACAGCCTCTACGAGCAGTACTTC. V gene TRBV5-1 combines with J gene TRBJ2-7; TRBD1 matches at 7 bases. Per the germline V gene, CDR1 is SGHRS and CDR2 is YFSETQ. This CDR3 has 14 amino acids. V was clipped by 1 base and J by 3 bases; unmatched bases: 4.

The chain links TRBV5-4 to TRBJ2-5; no definite D call. Gene TRBJ2-7 matches the end of the DNA better, so the J call may be wrong. Germline V gene data show CDR1 as SGHNT and CDR2 as YYREEE (reference sequence). The CDR3 is 12 amino acids. This CDR3 reads CASSFGIYEQYF. CDR3 sequence (DNA): TGTGCCAGCAGCTTTGGTATTTACGAGCAGTACTTC.

This clone has only a few counts. The chain has TRBV28 and TRBJ2-7, with 7 bases aligning to TRBD1. The CDR3 extends over 19 amino acids. Unmatched junction bases numbered 22, after V lost 4 bases and J lost 4 bases. Germline V gene data show CDR1 as MDHEN and CDR2 as SYDVKM. The DNA of the CDR3 is TGTGCCAGCAGTTCGGCGAGGGGGCCGGACCGCACATTGTCGTACGAGCAGTACTTC. Its translation: CASSSARGPDRTLSYEQYF.

The rearrangement joins TRBV4-2 to TRBJ2-5; 8 bases fit TRBD2. V shed 4 bases and J 5 bases; nucleotides not matched to a gene: 15. The CDR3 contains 17 residues. Germline V gene lookup returns CDR1 LGHNA and CDR2 YNFKEQ. CDR3 region: CASSPRVREGEGETQYF. CDR3 in DNA: TGTGCCAGCAGCCCACGGGTCCGGGAGGGAGAGGGCGAGACCCAGTACTTC.

V gene TRBV5-1 combines with J gene TRBJ2-1; TRBD2 might be the D (5 bases). The CDR3 is 13 amino acids. CDR1 SGHRS and CDR2 YFSETQ come from the germline V gene. Between the trimmed V and J ends, which lost 5 bases and 6 bases, there was a span of 12 bases. CDR3 in amino acids: CASRAAHINEQFF. The CDR3 region has the DNA TGCGCCAGCAGAGCGGCACACATCAATGAGCAGTTCTTC.

CDR3 loop: CASSVGEGAAYEQYF. The CDR3 coding sequence is TGTGCCAGCAGCGTAGGGGAGGGAGCGGCCTACGAGCAGTACTTC. The gene calls are TRBV9 and TRBJ2-7; TRBD2 matches at 7 bases. CDR3 size: 15 residues. Looked up from germline, CDR1 is SGDLS and CDR2 is YYNGEE. The V segment lost 0 bases and the J segment 2 bases; nucleotides outside the gene matches: 5.

This clone has a handful of counts. The V gene is TRBV18, the J gene TRBJ2-6; D not certain. Per the germline V gene, CDR1 is KGHSH and CDR2 is LQKENI. The V gene lost 4 bases and the J gene lost 1 base, with 11 bases spanning the gap. This CDR3 spans 16 amino acids. The CDR3 coding sequence is TGTGCCAGCTCACAAAAACGGGTTTCTGGGGCCAACGTCCTGACTTTC. Amino acid sequence: CASSQKRVSGANVLTF.

The chain carries TRBV18 and TRBJ2-7, with 7 bases fitting TRBD2. The CDR3 covers 14 residues. In germline, CDR1 is KGHSH, CDR2 LQKENI. With V trimmed by 3 bases and J by 0 bases, 2 bases remained unmatched. The CDR3 region is CASSPSGASYEQYF. DNA of the CDR3: TGTGCCAGCTCACCCAGCGGGGCCTCCTACGAGCAGTACTTC. Full variable domain (remainder filled in from reference TRBV18 and TRBJ2-7): NAGVMQNPRHLVRRRGQEARLRCSPMKGHSHVYWYRQLPEEGLKFMVYLQKENIIDESGMPKERFSAEFPKEGPSILRIQQVVRGDSAAYFCASSPSGASYEQYFGPGTRLTVT.

This sequence joins TRBV27 and TRBJ2-1; a weak D match, TRBD1 (5 bases). Germline V gene data show CDR1 as MNHEY and CDR2 as SMNVEV (reference sequence). The CDR3 has 14 amino acids. V gave up 7 bases and J gave up 3 bases, with 13 bases separating them. CDR3 protein: CASKVFDSYNEQFF. DNA for the CDR3: TGTGCCAGCAAAGTCTTCGACAGCTACAATGAGCAGTTCTTC.

The chain is built from TRBV5-4 and TRBJ2-1, with TRBD2 matching over 10 bases. V was pared by 1 base and J by 5 bases, with 6 bases of the junction left unmatched. This CDR3 region has 16 residues. Germline V gene sequence: CDR1 SGHNT, CDR2 YYREEE (reference sequence). The CDR3 DNA reads TGTGCCAGCAGCTTGATGCGTCTAGCGGGGGACAATGAGCAGTTCTTC. Amino acid sequence: CASSLMRLAGDNEQFF.

The table lists this clone with a count of one. This sequence joins TRBV19 and TRBJ2-2; D is unresolved. The germline CDR1 and CDR2 sequences are LNHDA and SQIVND (reference sequence). Trimming stripped 3 bases from V and 5 bases from J, with 4 bases between. CDR3 length: 12 amino acids. This chain's CDR3 is CASSIQTGELFF. DNA for the CDR3: TGTGCCAGTAGTATCCAGACCGGGGAGCTGTTTTTT.

The chain recombines TRBV5-4 with TRBJ1-1, with a tentative D call TRBD1 (5 bases). Per germline, CDR1 SGHNT and CDR2 YYREEE (reference sequence). The CDR3 has 14 residues. V was clipped by 1 base and J by 2 bases, with 9 bases between them. This CDR3 reads CASSLMQGNTEAFF. The CDR3 bases are TGTGCCAGCAGCTTGATGCAGGGAAACACTGAAGCTTTCTTT.

This chain links TRBV27 with TRBJ1-5; D is unresolved. The length of the CDR3 is 15 residues. V lost 3 bases and J 3 bases, leaving 12 bases between the germline ends. Germline CDR1 and CDR2: MNHEY and SMNVEV (reference sequence). Here the CDR3 DNA reads TGTGCCAGCAGTTTTTCCCTGCGTTACAATCAGCCCCAGCATTTT. Translated, it gives CASSFSLRYNQPQHF.

The chain joins TRBV6-6 to TRBJ1-2; no firm D call. Germline assignment: CDR1 MNHNY and CDR2 SVGAGI (reference sequence). Trimming removed 2 bases from V and 6 bases from J, with 13 bases in between. The CDR3 covers 14 residues. The CDR3 is CASSYVYIEDGYTF. The CDR3, as DNA: TGTGCCAGCAGTTACGTTTATATCGAGGATGGCTACACCTTC.

The V and J genes are TRBV7-6 and TRBJ2-2; D is unclear. The CDR3 contains 13 residues. The germline CDR1 and CDR2 sequences are SGHVS and FNYEAQ. Trimming removed 6 bases at V and 3 bases at J, with 8 bases between. The CDR3 DNA reads as TGTGCCAGCAGTAACCCAGACACCGGGGAGCTGTTTTTT. This gives the protein CASSNPDTGELFF.

The chain employs TRBV6-5 and TRBJ1-2; 8 positions match TRBD1. This CDR3 spans 14 amino acids. J was trimmed by 8 bases and V by 5 bases; bases with no gene match: 10. Germline CDR1 and CDR2: MNHEY and SVGAGI. The DNA of the CDR3 is TGTGCCAGCAGTAATCGGGACAGGCGGGAGGGCTACACCTTC. This gives the protein CASSNRDRREGYTF.

The chain employs TRBV6-1 and TRBJ1-4, with 7 bases aligning to TRBD1. Per germline, CDR1 MNHNS and CDR2 SASEGT. This CDR3 is built from 15 residues. V was clipped by 2 bases and J by 6 bases; unmatched bases: 6. The CDR3 is CASSEYKGADEKLFF. The CDR3 DNA reads TGTGCCAGCAGTGAATACAAGGGGGCTGATGAAAAACTGTTTTTT.